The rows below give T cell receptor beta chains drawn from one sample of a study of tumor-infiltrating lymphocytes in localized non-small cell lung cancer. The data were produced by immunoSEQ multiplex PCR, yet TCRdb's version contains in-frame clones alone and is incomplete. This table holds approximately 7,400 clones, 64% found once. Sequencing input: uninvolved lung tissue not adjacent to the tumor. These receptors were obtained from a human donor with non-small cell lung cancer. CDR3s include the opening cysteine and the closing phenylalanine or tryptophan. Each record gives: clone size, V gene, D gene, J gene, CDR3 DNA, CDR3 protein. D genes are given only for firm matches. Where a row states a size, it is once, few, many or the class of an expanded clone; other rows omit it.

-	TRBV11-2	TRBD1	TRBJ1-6	TGTGCCAGCAGCCTCTTTGGGACAGAGTTTAGCTCCTATAATTCACCCCTCCACTTT	CASSLFGTEFSSYNSPLHF
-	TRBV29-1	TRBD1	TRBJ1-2	TGCAGCGTTTCCCCGCTGGGACAGAGCTATGGCTACACCTTC	CSVSPLGQSYGYTF
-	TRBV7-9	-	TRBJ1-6	TGTGCCAGCAGCTCCGGGGATAATTCACCCCTCCACTTT	CASSSGDNSPLHF
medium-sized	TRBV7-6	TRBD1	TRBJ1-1	TGTGCCAGCAGCTCGAACAGGGGGGACACTGAAGCTTTCTTT	CASSSNRGDTEAFF
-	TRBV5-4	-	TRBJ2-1	TGTGCCAGCAGCTTAATGGCCCCAATAAATGAGCAGTTCTTC	CASSLMAPINEQFF
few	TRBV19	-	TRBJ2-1	TGTGCCAGTAGGCAGGGCGGATCCTACAATGAGCAGTTCTTC	CASRQGGSYNEQFF
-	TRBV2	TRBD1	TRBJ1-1	TGTGCCAGCAGTTCCAGACAGGGCGTCAACACTGAAGCTTTCTTT	CASSSRQGVNTEAFF
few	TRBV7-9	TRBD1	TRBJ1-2	TGTGCCAGCAGCTCGGACAGGGCTTATGGCTACACCTTC	CASSSDRAYGYTF
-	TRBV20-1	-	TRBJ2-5	TGCAGTGGTCTGTTCCAAGAGACCCAGTACTTC	CSGLFQETQYF
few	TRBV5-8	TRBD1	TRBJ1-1	TGTGCCAGCAGCTCCCAGGGGGGCACTGAAGCTTTCTTT	CASSSQGGTEAFF